The entry below gives a single TCR beta chain sequence along with its context. The antigen it recognizes is unknown. Per-nucleotide qualities are absent, and no much larger clonotype sits a single base away. The cohort comprised some 700 healthy bone marrow donors. At the time of sampling, all cohort members were nominally healthy, though unrecorded immune exposures were likely present. The donor was CMV seropositive and was included in the group of 250 to 350 seropositive cohort members. A peripheral blood sample was provided by each donor, and peripheral blood mononuclear cells were used for TCR beta sequencing. Genomic DNA was extracted from the blood cell samples with the Qiagen DNeasy Blood Extraction Kit. This specimen belongs to a study of cytomegalovirus exposure and HLA in healthy donors (dated by TCRdb to 2017 to 2019). As for the study more broadly: An earlier analysis of approximately 640 of the donors reported about 250 Gb of sequence data and some 100 million unique TCR beta sequences from about 180 million T cells. Besides the first cohort of roughly 700 subjects, a separate validation cohort made up of about 120 different subjects was used. All discovery cohort repertoires had been generated using a single sequencing platform. Because of strong linkage in the cohort, roughly five DR-DQ haplotypes were treated as single units for association and clustering. An earlier analysis of some 500 of the donors used high-throughput TCR beta sequencing to judge whether each TCR beta V gene segment behaved as functional or pseudogenic. The genetic ancestry cluster associated with self-reported Caucasian donors included 81% of the roughly 400 genotyped donors. An early release covering 500 to 750 HLA-typed donors comprised about 300 gigabases of sequencing data and approximately 80 million unique TCR sequences. The later analysis used no new phenotypic data to find candidate immune exposures, relying instead on TCR beta sequences and their occurrence across donors. Typing coverage varied by locus: about 620-640 donors for A, B, C, DRB1 and DQB1; approximately 560 for DQA1; more than 600 for DPA1; approximately 450 for DPB1. The aim of the study was to test whether cataloging public T cell receptors could identify signatures of past pathogen exposure. Donor age, sex, ethnicity and CMV serostatus were compiled together with the repertoire data. To predict cytomegalovirus infection status, the study combined high-throughput TCR immunosequencing, statistical association of individual TCRs with disease status, and machine learning. The study used immunosequencing to profile the T cell repertoires of approximately 640 subjects and linked those repertoires to cytomegalovirus serostatus. A later analysis re-analyzed previously published TCR beta repertoires from 666 donors and added high-resolution HLA genotyping to study TCR occurrence patterns. Across some 400 genotyped donors of the cohort, an average of about 250,000 unique TCR beta nucleotide sequences per donor were sequenced, and roughly 17% of those sequences were non-productive. In a later genetic analysis, genome-wide SNP genotypes for about 65% of the roughly 700 donors were used, and that subset was treated as a discovery cohort. Class I and class II HLA loci were covered by the typing at four-digit resolution.

The paper's findings and limits, for the study overall: A later analysis reported that several top co-occurrence clusters appeared linked to parvovirus B19, influenza, CMV and Epstein-Barr virus. A later analysis found that HLA-associated TCR beta chains were more clonally expanded and had lower generation probabilities than equally common non-associated chains. A further reported finding was that TCR beta sequences accurately predicted the HLA-A and HLA-B alleles for most subjects in the first cohort. The earlier analysis of almost 600 of the donors excluded around 17 rarely observed V segments, including chromosome 9 orphons, because counts were too low. HLA typing was unavailable for some donors at each locus, so association tests used only the typed subset. The presence/absence analyses assumed that sequencing depth was roughly uniform across donors, and that assumption may not be true. A few of the identified cytomegalovirus-associated TCR beta chains were confirmed in vitro to be specific for cytomegalovirus antigens. Correlated functional status among segregating V segments might reflect linkage disequilibrium, but an unknown experimental factor could not be ruled out. In a later genetic analysis, a missense DCLRE1C variant was associated with V-gene and J-gene trimming of TCR beta chains, and the association was replicated in an independent cohort. The only immune exposure information available for the cohort was CMV serostatus. In a later analysis, TCR association rates were found to vary across HLA loci, with the most associated TCRs seen for DRB1 alleles and the fewest for HLA-C alleles. In a later analysis, most CMV-associated TCR beta chains were found to appear HLA-restricted, with HLA associations seemingly driven largely by CMV exposure. In the study, about 150 TCR beta chains were listed as associated with cytomegalovirus. Compared with the approximately 720-donor mean, donors in an Asian-associated ancestry cluster had fewer N-insertions in productive TCRs, according to a later genetic analysis. The authors suggested that the approach could potentially be extended to other disease states and immunological phenotypes. When HLA alleles, especially DR and DQ, strongly co-occurred, TCR associations were difficult to assign to individual alleles. Broadly in line with IMGT annotations, most TCR beta V segments showed up in productive rearrangements about 87% or about 30% of the time in an earlier analysis of around 600 of the donors. A cluster of highly shared sequence variants was judged likely to represent a technical artifact of the sequencing pipeline. The cohort was sequenced for TCR beta chains only, and without alpha or paired-chain data the features that could be detected were limited. Specific HLA alleles were associated with 18,000 or so TCR beta sequences at a false discovery rate of 0.05 in a later analysis. Most TCR sequences were seen in very few donors, while some public TCRs were found in many individuals. The classifier was reported to diagnose cytomegalovirus status with high specificity and sensitivity in both the original cohort and the validation cohort.

Library method: the immunoSEQ multiplex PCR assay. For the multiplex PCR, a mixture combining 60 forward primers for TCR Vbeta segments and 13 reverse primers for TCR Jbeta segments was used. A multiplex PCR assay on genomic DNA amplified the CDR3 region of rearranged TCR beta genes. The Illumina HiSeq System was used to sequence the amplified TCR beta libraries as 87-base-pair reads. In the paper's pipeline: A later analysis counted some 74 million unique TCR beta chains across the 666 repertoires, and roughly 10 million of these chains were shared by at least two donors. Raw reads were error-corrected and collapsed into unique sequences by a nearest-neighbor algorithm in which closely related sequences were merged to remove PCR and sequencing errors. V, D and J gene segments were assigned by aligning CDR3 sequences to IMGT reference sequences. For a sequence to be retained, a match of at least six nucleotides to both a V gene segment and a J gene segment was required. A rearrangement counted as productive if the CDR3 had no stop codons and remained in frame with V and J, and every other rearrangement counted as non-productive. Following IMGT convention, CDR3 was defined as the stretch from the second conserved V-encoded cysteine up to the conserved J-encoded phenylalanine. The earlier analysis of 587 of the donors excluded any sequence lacking an unambiguous match to a single V gene segment. In an earlier analysis of more than 500 of the donors, a V segment was called functional when productive rearrangements were above 56.7%, and segregating when the standard deviation between donors exceeded 5%. A statistical classification framework was built to diagnose cytomegalovirus status from the catalog of TCR beta chain sequences. In a later analysis, V and J genes were assigned by comparing TCR nucleotide sequences against IMGT/GENE-DB human TR gene sequences. A later analysis assigned CDR3 sequences and most-parsimonious VDJ recombination scenarios with the TCRdist pipeline. A later analysis defined each TCR beta chain by its CDR3 amino acid sequence plus V-gene family, and excluded reads lacking a unique V-gene family. As a way to deal with suspected cross-contamination and a sequencing artifact, a later analysis dropped 450 to 700 nucleotide sequences that were highly shared and had low generation probability. For each public chain, a later analysis derived a clonal expansion index from normalized ranks of inferred template counts within each repertoire. Generation probabilities in a later analysis came from a VDJ recombination model fitted to out-of-frame rearrangements, and those results were checked against IGoR. A later analysis scored TCR-TCR, TCR-HLA and TCR-CMV co-occurrence with hypergeometric tests, applying a repertoire-size bias correction to TCR pairs. To estimate false discovery rates, a later analysis permuted the HLA or CMV assignments 20 times. In a later analysis, co-occurring TCRs were grouped with DBSCAN, and TCRdist sequence similarity was added when clustering was performed within HLA-allele-positive subsets. Repertoires with fewer than 30,000 or more than 120,000 public chains, plus five repertoires with anomalous nucleotide sharing, were excluded from co-occurrence clustering. TCRdb mirrors the immuneACCESS table, restricted to in-frame sequences. Some clones are absent from its copies; in checked studies, under half trace to an unresolved V gene, and the reason for the others is unknown. The V and J calls and clone size were taken over from that table, and D and trimming were inferred from the DNA. Recorded for this sample are some 110,000 clones; 70% to 80% of them occurred a single time. The top ten hold roughly a sixth of the sample.

The material sequenced was PBMCs. The receptor comes from a man in his forties or fifties in good health and CMV-seropositive.

The bases read TGTGCCAGCAGCTCTTATAGCGGGGGGCTTACCAAAAACATTCAGTACTTC. It specifies CASSSYSGGLTKNIQYF. The rearranged segments are TRBV13 and TRBJ2-4; 10 nucleotides in the junction match TRBD2. Per the germline V gene (reference sequence), PRHDT is the CDR1 and FYEKMQ is the CDR2. Ends trimmed: V by 4 bases, J by 2 bases; bases unmatched to a gene: 8. Counted from cysteine to phenylalanine, this CDR3 has 17 amino acids. Only the CDR3 DNA is retained, 51 bases long and in frame from the first base.